These 26 T cell receptor beta chains were all obtained from the same sample, sequenced in a study of T-cell memory formation after mild COVID-19. Via MiXCR, TCRdb re-called the 5' RACE reads, giving one row per CDR3 protein. The table has around 200,000 distinct CDR3 sequences, roughly 30% seen once; the top ten hold over 9.5%. The sequencing input was PBMCs or a T cell subset sorted from them (not recorded which). The receptors come from an adult woman who had mild COVID-19 (a few samples of this study predate the infection). Cell type and time point are not known.

The CDR3 coding sequence is TGTGCCAGCAGCCAAGATGCGAGCGGGGGGGCCAATGAGCAGTTCTTC. It is translated as CASSQDASGGANEQFF. The chain uses TRBV4-2 and TRBJ2-1; 10 nucleotides align to TRBD2. CDR1 is LGHNA and CDR2 is YNFKEQ in the germline V gene. V lost 0 bases to trimming and J lost 6 bases; unmatched junction nucleotides: 5. The CDR3 totals 16 residues.

This clonotype was counted once. The chain combines TRBV9 with TRBJ2-2; TRBD1 is a possible D gene (6 bases). Trimming shortened V by 2 bases and J by 5 bases, and 13 bases separated the two germline ends. Germline V gene sequence: CDR1 SGDLS, CDR2 YYNGEE. CDR3 length: 15 amino acids. CDR3 coding DNA: TGTGCCAGCAGCGTCACAGGGCGCGTTACCGGGGAGCTGTTTTTT. Its protein product is CASSVTGRVTGELFF.

The rearrangement links TRBV20-1 to TRBJ2-7; a weak D match, TRBD1 (6 bases). From germline, CDR1 is DFQATT and CDR2 SNEGSKA (reference sequence). Trimming left V 7 bases short and J 2 bases short, with 15 bases between. The CDR3 runs 13 residues. The chain's CDR3 is CSVRRQDPYEQYF. For the CDR3, the DNA is TGCAGTGTTAGGAGACAGGACCCCTACGAGCAGTACTTC.

The rearrangement joins TRBV6-4 to TRBJ2-5; D is unresolved. There are 13 residues in the CDR3. Trimming removed 2 bases from V and 4 bases from J, with 8 bases in between. The germline gives CDR1 MRHNA, CDR2 SNTAGT. CDR3 sequence reads: CASSDIAAETQYF. CDR3 sequence (DNA): TGTGCCAGCAGTGACATTGCCGCAGAGACCCAGTACTTC.

This chain links TRBV25-1 with TRBJ2-1; D is unresolved. CDR1 MGHDK and CDR2 SYGVNS come from the germline V gene. Trimming removed 6 bases from V and 7 bases from J, with 16 bases in between. The CDR3 consists of 14 residues. The CDR3 DNA reads TGTGCCAGCAGAATTTCTCTCCCTTGGAATGAGCAGTTCTTC. Translating gives CASRISLPWNEQFF.

A few counts support this clonotype. The V call is TRBV12-3 or TRBV12-4, the J call TRBJ1-1; 10 bases are shared with TRBD1. This CDR3 is 15 amino acids long. Trimming cost V 6 bases and J 1 base; bases outside gene matches: 5. CDR3 in DNA: TGTGCCAGCAGGACAGGGGGCAGGGGGAACACTGAAGCTTTCTTT. Translation: CASRTGGRGNTEAFF.

The J gene is TRBJ1-2, the V gene TRBV7-2, with D hard to call. The V gene lost 5 bases and the J gene lost 2 bases, with 6 bases spanning the gap. Germline CDR1 is SGHTA and CDR2 is FQGNSA. The CDR3 totals 12 residues. The CDR3 DNA is TGTGCCAGCAGCCCCGGAAACTATGGCTACACCTTC. It specifies CASSPGNYGYTF.

The rearrangement joins TRBV7-9 to TRBJ1-2, with D tentatively TRBD1 (6 bases). The CDR3 length is 14 residues. Trimming took 5 bases from V and 5 from J, leaving 15 bases between them. Germline V gene sequence: CDR1 SEHNR, CDR2 FQNEAQ (reference sequence). The CDR3 DNA follows: TGTGCCAGCAGCCCAGGGGATGGCACTTATGGCTACACCTTC. Encoded protein: CASSPGDGTYGYTF.

The table lists this clonotype with a few counts. The chain couples TRBV7-2 to TRBJ2-1, with D hard to call. CDR1 and CDR2 (germline): SGHTA, FQGNSA. The CDR3 is 15 amino acids. Trimming removed 2 bases from V and 0 bases from J, with 8 bases in between. The CDR3 bases are TGTGCCAGCAGCTTAATGCCCACCTCCTACAATGAGCAGTTCTTC. It yields the protein CASSLMPTSYNEQFF.

The table lists this clonotype with a few counts. This sequence joins TRBV7-2 and TRBJ2-7, with D unclear. V gave up 1 base and J gave up 6 bases, with 10 bases separating them. The CDR3 is made up of 13 amino acids. The germline gives CDR1 SGHTA, CDR2 FQGNSA. The CDR3 loop is CASSLGFGSEQYF. The CDR3, as DNA: TGTGCCAGCAGCTTAGGTTTCGGCAGCGAGCAGTACTTC.

About this clonotype itself: The junction departs from germline at one end; a sequencing error may be responsible. The chain employs TRBV7-8 and TRBJ2-1; D is possibly TRBD2 (5 bases). The V gene's germline CDR1 is SGHVS and CDR2 FQNEAQ. This CDR3 is built from 13 residues. Here the CDR3 DNA reads TGTGACAGCAGCTTAGATCTGAGGGATGAGCAGTTCTTC. This translates into CDSSLDLRDEQFF.

Many counts were recorded for this clonotype. This rearrangement joins TRBV14 to TRBJ2-3, with 10 bases aligning to TRBD2. This CDR3 is built from 19 residues. CDR1 and CDR2 from the germline V gene are SGHDN and FVKESK. Germline trimming cut 0 bases from V and 3 bases from J; bases unmatched to any gene: 12. The CDR3 here is CASSQERRSGRGPTDTQYF. CDR3 coding DNA: TGTGCCAGCAGCCAAGAGCGTCGGAGCGGGAGGGGACCGACAGATACGCAGTATTTT.

This chain uses TRBV18 with TRBJ1-5; no clear D gene. Germline lookup yields CDR1 KGHSH and CDR2 LQKENI. Deletions cut 3 bases from V and 3 bases from J, with 9 bases between. This CDR3 is built from 14 residues. CDR3 loop: CASSPRRDNQPQHF. The CDR3 nucleotides are TGTGCCAGCTCACCGCGAAGGGACAATCAGCCCCAGCATTTT.

The rearrangement links TRBV7-8 to TRBJ1-1; the D gene is possibly TRBD1 (6 bases). The CDR3 consists of 15 residues. The germline gives CDR1 SGHVS, CDR2 FQNEAQ. Trimming pared 2 bases from V and 6 bases from J, leaving 16 bases between. CDR3 nucleotide sequence: TGTGCCAGCAGCTTACAAACCATTAACAGGGCTGAAGCTTTCTTT. This gives the protein CASSLQTINRAEAFF.

V is TRBV12-3 or TRBV12-4 and J is TRBJ2-1; possible D gene TRBD2, 6 bases. Trimming pared 11 bases from V and 4 bases from J, leaving 21 bases between. This CDR3 has 15 amino acids. The chain's CDR3 is CAVADGGLRYNEQFF. The CDR3 coding sequence is TGTGCCGTTGCTGATGGCGGACTAAGATACAATGAGCAGTTCTTC.

This clonotype was seen only a few times. The chain recombines TRBV6-2 or TRBV6-3 with TRBJ2-7; D gene ambiguous. The CDR3 has 14 amino acids. The V end lost 7 bases, the J end lost 5 bases, and 18 bases lay between the germline ends. CDR1 and CDR2 from the germline V gene are MNHEY and SVGEGT. CDR3 amino acids: CASNSHRQRDEQYF. DNA of the CDR3: TGTGCCAGCAACTCACACCGCCAGAGAGACGAGCAGTACTTC.

This clonotype was recorded many times. V usage is TRBV3-1 and J usage is TRBJ2-7, with 7 bases matching TRBD2. Germline values: CDR1 LGHDT, CDR2 YNNKEL (reference sequence). J gave up 2 bases and V 5 bases, and 6 bases lay outside the gene matches. The CDR3 covers 14 residues. CDR3 sequence reads: CASSSTSAAYEQYF. In DNA form, the CDR3 reads TGTGCCAGCAGCTCAACTAGCGCGGCCTACGAGCAGTACTTC.

V is TRBV15 and J is TRBJ2-7, with D possibly matching TRBD1 (6 bases). Germline-derived CDR1 and CDR2 are LNHNV and YYDKDF (reference sequence). CDR3 length equals 16 residues. V was cut by 0 bases and J by 1 base, with 13 bases left in between. The CDR3 protein is CATSRDLTGKSYEQYF. CDR3 DNA sequence: TGTGCCACCAGCAGAGATCTCACAGGGAAGTCCTACGAGCAGTACTTC. Based on the CDR3 plus reference TRBV15 and TRBJ2-7, the full variable domain is DAMVIQNPRYQVTQFGKPVTLSCSQTLNHNVMYWYQQKSSQAPKLLFHYYDKDFNNEADTPDNFQSRRPNTSFCFLDIRSPGLGDTAMYLCATSRDLTGKSYEQYFGPGTRLTVT.

This clonotype was seen only a few times. Here the CDR3 reads CSVVDSLNTGELFF. CDR3 in DNA: TGCAGCGTTGTGGACAGCCTGAACACCGGGGAGCTGTTTTTT. This chain joins TRBV29-1 and TRBJ2-2, with D maybe TRBD1 (6 bases). This CDR3 comprises 14 residues. Germline CDR1 is SQVTM and CDR2 is ANQGSEA. The V and J ends lost 4 bases and 1 base respectively, with 10 bases between them.

The chain links TRBV15 to TRBJ2-3; tentatively, D is TRBD1 or TRBD2 (5 bases each). The germline V gene has CDR1 LNHNV and CDR2 YYDKDF (reference sequence). The CDR3 is 16 residues long. V lost 3 bases to trimming and J lost 5 bases, with 18 bases between them. For the CDR3, the DNA is TGTGCCACCAGCAGGGTTATAGGTGGGGGTCGAGATACGCAGTATTTT. This encodes CATSRVIGGGRDTQYF.

The chain has TRBV12-3 or TRBV12-4 and TRBJ2-4; 9 nucleotides line up with TRBD2. The CDR3 extends over 16 amino acids. J was trimmed by 10 bases and V by 5 bases; bases with no gene match: 15. CDR3: CASSVTSGLGDRIQYF. Written as DNA, the CDR3 is TGTGCCAGCAGTGTGACTAGCGGTCTGGGAGATCGGATTCAGTACTTC.

This clonotype has a handful of counts. The gene calls are TRBV7-2 and TRBJ2-2, with 14 bases lining up with TRBD2. The CDR3 length is 17 residues. The V gene end was trimmed by 5 bases and the J gene end by 7 bases; junction bases not matched to a gene: 9. Germline V lookup: CDR1 SGHTA, CDR2 FQGNSA. CDR3 bases: TGTGCCAGCAGCACCCCGGGACTAGCGGGAGTAAGCGGGGAGCTGTTTTTT. Protein product: CASSTPGLAGVSGELFF.

The table lists this clonotype with a few counts. The J gene is TRBJ1-2, the V gene TRBV6-5; D is ambiguous. The V end lost 0 bases, the J end lost 8 bases, and 13 bases lay between the germline ends. Germline V gives CDR1 MNHEY, CDR2 SVGAGI. This CDR3 contains 14 residues. The CDR3 bases are TGTGCCAGCAGTTACTCGCGTAGGGTGAGCGGCTACACCTTC. Protein sequence: CASSYSRRVSGYTF.

The chain is built from TRBV7-3 and TRBJ1-1; D may be TRBD1 (6 bases). Germline CDR1 reads SGHTA; CDR2 reads FQGTGA. The CDR3 runs to 18 residues. Deletions cut 1 base from V and 3 bases from J, with 21 bases between. The CDR3 DNA reads as TGTGCCAGCAGCTTAAAAGGTGCGAAGGGCAGGGGAGACACTGAAGCTTTCTTT. This encodes CASSLKGAKGRGDTEAFF.

V is TRBV9 and J is TRBJ1-3, with D unclear. CDR1 is SGDLS and CDR2 is YYNGEE in the germline V gene. The CDR3 consists of 14 residues. V was shortened by 0 bases and J by 0 bases, with 4 bases between the two germline ends. CDR3 sequence reads: CASSVDHSGNTIYF. DNA of the CDR3: TGTGCCAGCAGCGTAGATCACTCTGGAAACACCATATATTTT.

The V and J genes are TRBV20-1 and TRBJ2-1; D not certain. The CDR3 loop spans 13 amino acids. V lost 0 bases to trimming and J lost 2 bases, with 5 bases between them. Germline V lookup: CDR1 DFQATT, CDR2 SNEGSKA (reference sequence). CDR3 amino acids: CSARDPPYNEQFF. The CDR3 nucleotides are TGCAGTGCTAGAGACCCTCCCTACAATGAGCAGTTCTTC.